This T cell receptor beta chain originates from a study of cytomegalovirus exposure and HLA in healthy donors. The CDR3 consists of 14 residues. The germline V and J ends were trimmed by 3 bases and 2 bases, with 8 bases remaining between them. Germline CDR1 SGDLS, CDR2 YYNGEE. Points on this clone: The antigen is unknown.

PCR amplification relied on 60 Vbeta primers (plus 13 Jbeta primers). Sequencing was performed with immunoSEQ multiplex PCR; in TCRdb, only in-frame clones are kept and a portion is missing. The data show roughly 170,000 clones, approximately 71% seen once. General study points: In presence/absence analyses, roughly uniform sequencing depth across donors was assumed. Rare TCR sequences dominated, though some public TCRs recurred in many donors. As confirmed in vitro, three CMV-associated chains were specific for CMV antigens.

J is TRBJ1-4 and V is TRBV9; D may be TRBD1 (6 bases). This clonotype was obtained from a girl aged 10 to 17 in good health and CMV-seronegative. The sample taken for sequencing was PBMCs. CDR3 residues: CASSAQGTNEKLFF. In DNA form, the CDR3 reads TGTGCCAGCAGCGCGCAGGGGACTAATGAAAAACTGTTTTTT.